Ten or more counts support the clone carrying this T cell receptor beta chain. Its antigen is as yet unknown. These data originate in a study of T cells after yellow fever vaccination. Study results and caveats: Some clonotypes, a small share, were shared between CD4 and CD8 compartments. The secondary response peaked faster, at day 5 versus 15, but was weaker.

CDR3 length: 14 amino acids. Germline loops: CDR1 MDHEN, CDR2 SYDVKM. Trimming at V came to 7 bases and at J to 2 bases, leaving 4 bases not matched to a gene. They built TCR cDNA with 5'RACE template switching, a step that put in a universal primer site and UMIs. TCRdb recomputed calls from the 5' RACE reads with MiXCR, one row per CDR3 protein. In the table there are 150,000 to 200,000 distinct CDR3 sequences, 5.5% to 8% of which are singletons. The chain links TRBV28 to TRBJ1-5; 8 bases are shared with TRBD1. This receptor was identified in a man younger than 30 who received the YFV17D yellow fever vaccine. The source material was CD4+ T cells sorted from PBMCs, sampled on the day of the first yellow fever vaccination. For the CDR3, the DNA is TGTGCCAGCATCCCGGGACAGGGCAATCAGCCCCAGCATTTT. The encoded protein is CASIPGQGNQPQHF.